The sequence of this TCR beta chain was determined in a study of blood T cell repertoires in COVID-19. Study-level information: Sites across the United States, Italy and Spain contributed samples from acute and convalescent COVID-19. PBMCs, B-cell-depleted T cells, or T cells were the source of the cDNA or gDNA that made up the material.

The germline V and J ends were trimmed by 4 bases and 5 bases, with 12 bases remaining between them. In germline, CDR1 is SGHKS, CDR2 YYEKEE (reference sequence). The CDR3 runs to 13 residues. The protocol was immunoSEQ multiplex PCR, while the TCRdb copy is restricted to in-frame clones and leaves out a portion. This table has 380,000 or so clones, 70% to 90% appearing once. Each participant's cohort was designated according to participant-reported clinical history. Sequenced: PBMCs or T cells enriched from blood (not recorded which). The clonotype comes from a woman in her twenties or thirties with acute COVID-19. The chain uses TRBV5-5 and TRBJ2-5; TRBD1 might be the D (7 bases). CDR3 residues: CASSQQGRETQYF. In DNA, the CDR3 is TGTGCCAGCAGCCAACAGGGGAGGGAGACCCAGTACTTC.